The 4 T cell receptor beta chains below all came from one sample that was sequenced in a study of T cell changes during pregnancy in multiple sclerosis. TCRdb keeps only in-frame clones here, not all; method: immunoSEQ multiplex PCR. The sample holds almost 25,000 clones, around 89% seen once. The source material was CD4+ T cells from peripheral blood mononuclear cells, sampled in the first trimester of pregnancy. The receptors derive from a female donor in good health, enrolled as a control in a pregnancy study.

The chain recombines TRBV28 with TRBJ2-1, with TRBD2 identical over 7 bases. The germline CDR1 and CDR2 sequences are MDHEN and SYDVKM. The CDR3 has 17 amino acids. V lost 5 bases to trimming and J lost 7 bases; unmatched junction nucleotides: 17. The CDR3 loop is CASSPTPGLLNMNEQFF. Here the CDR3 DNA reads TGTGCCAGCAGTCCAACTCCGGGACTACTAAATATGAATGAGCAGTTCTTC.

V is TRBV27 and J is TRBJ2-7; D unclear. V shed 2 bases and J shed 6 bases, with 14 bases lying between them. The CDR3 spans 14 residues. In germline, CDR1 is MNHEY, CDR2 SMNVEV (reference sequence). The CDR3 protein is CASSLQPGSGEQYF. The CDR3 DNA reads TGTGCCAGCAGTTTACAGCCAGGCTCTGGCGAGCAGTACTTC.

The chain employs TRBV19 and TRBJ1-2; 8 bases match TRBD1. In germline, CDR1 is LNHDA, CDR2 SQIVND (reference sequence). The ends lost 3 bases at V and 3 bases at J; junction bases unmatched: 9. This CDR3 has 16 amino acids. CDR3 nucleotides: TGTGCCAGTAGTATCTCTTCCGGGACAGGCGACTATGGCTACACCTTC. Protein sequence: CASSISSGTGDYGYTF. Filled out from reference TRBV19 and TRBJ1-2, the complete variable domain reads DGGITQSPKYLFRKEGQNVTLSCEQNLNHDAMYWYRQDPGQGLRLIYYSQIVNDFQKGDIAEGYSVSREKKESFPLTVTSAQKNPTAFYLCASSISSGTGDYGYTFGSGTRLTVV.

V usage is TRBV10-3 and J usage is TRBJ2-7; D is possibly TRBD2 (6 bases). V shed 10 bases and J shed 2 bases, with 18 bases lying between them. In germline, CDR1 is ENHRY, CDR2 SYGVKD. The CDR3 runs to 14 residues. As DNA, the CDR3 is TGTGCCACCGAAACCGGGACTTCCACCTACGAGCAGTACTTC. It codes for CATETGTSTYEQYF.